Below are 9 T cell receptor beta chains sequenced from a single sample in a study of T cells in women clearing cervical HPV infection. Libraries were prepared by immunoSEQ multiplex PCR; TCRdb keeps only in-frame clonotypes and omits some of them. The table for this sample gives fewer than 40,000 clones. Sequencing was carried out using blood buffy coat. Receptors originate from a woman between 18 and 70 years old with a cervical HPV16 infection that either progressed to CIN3+ or cleared (not recorded which).

A note on this clone: The observed sequence ends 3 residues before the CDR3 terminus, with the missing tail filled in from the germline J gene. V and J are TRBV29-1 and TRBJ2-4; TRBD2 might be the D (5 bases). Germline V gene data show CDR1 as SQVTM and CDR2 as ANQGSEA. The CDR3 totals 14 residues. The CDR3 is CSVDTGSGLETQYF. The covered CDR3 bases are TGCAGCGTTGACACCGGCTCGGGGTTGGAGACT.

As concerns this clone: The missing CDR3 end, 3 residues past where the read stops, is filled in from the germline J gene. V gene TRBV7-2 combines with J gene TRBJ1-2; possible D gene TRBD1, 5 bases. This CDR3 has 14 amino acids. The germline CDR1 and CDR2 sequences are SGHTA and FQGNSA. Incomplete CDR3 DNA: TGTGCCAGCAGCTTACAGGGATACACCTACGAC. Translated, it gives CASSLQGYTYD. The full CDR3 protein reads CASSLQGYTYDYTF.

As concerns this clone: The DNA ends 3 residues before the CDR3 does, and the rest of the CDR3 is filled in from the germline J gene. V gene TRBV11-1 combines with J gene TRBJ1-2; the match to TRBD1 covers 7 bases. Germline V gene sequence: CDR1 SGHAT, CDR2 FQDESV (reference sequence). The CDR3 runs 10 residues. The CDR3 here is CASGGTDYTF. The sequenced part of the CDR3 DNA is TGTGCCAGCGGTGGGACAGAC.

The CDR3 protein is CASSIQGIEGYTF. The sequenced CDR3 bases are TGTGCCAGCAGCATACAGGGAATAGAAGGC. The gene calls are TRBV7-2 and TRBJ1-2; possibly TRBD1 for D (6 bases). The read ends 3 residues shy of where the CDR3 ends; the end is completed using the germline J gene. The CDR3 extends over 13 amino acids. CDR1 and CDR2 from the germline V gene are SGHTA and FQGNSA.

To note about this clone: From the germline J gene comes the end of the CDR3, since the read stops 3 residues before it. This chain uses TRBV5-1 with TRBJ2-7; the match to TRBD2 covers 8 bases. Germline V gene lookup returns CDR1 SGHRS and CDR2 YFSETQ. The CDR3 runs to 14 residues. V lost 5 bases and J lost 6; bases outside the gene matches: 10. The covered CDR3 bases are TGCGCCAGCAGTGGATTGGCGGGAGGTGGCGAG. It codes for CASSGLAGGGE. The full CDR3 sequence reads CASSGLAGGGEQYF.

Concerning this clone itself: The CDR3 end falls 3 residues outside the read, so it is completed with the germline J gene. The chain links TRBV19 to TRBJ2-1; 9 positions agree with TRBD2. The CDR3 runs 15 residues. Unmatched junction bases numbered 6, after V lost 1 base and J lost 8 bases. The germline V gene encodes CDR1 LNHDA and CDR2 SQIVND (reference sequence). The part of the CDR3 DNA that was read is TGTGCCAGTAGTATAGGGGATAGCGGGAGCCATGAG. This codes for CASSIGDSGSHE. The full CDR3 reads CASSIGDSGSHEQFF.

In regard to this clone: The read stops 3 residues short of the end of the CDR3; the missing end is completed from the germline J gene. The rearrangement links TRBV18 to TRBJ2-3, with unresolved D. Germline V gene data show CDR1 as KGHSH and CDR2 as LQKENI. The CDR3 has 13 amino acids. The germline V and J ends were trimmed by 0 bases and 1 base, with 2 bases remaining between them. CDR3 amino acids: CASSPPGTDTQYF. CDR3 DNA, as far as it was read: TGTGCCAGCTCACCACCCGGCACAGATACG.

To note about this clone: The read falls 3 residues short of the CDR3 end, and the missing part is taken from the germline J gene. The chain combines TRBV7-3 with TRBJ1-1, with D unresolved. The CDR3 spans 13 residues. Trimming left V 6 bases short and J 1 base short, with 9 bases between. The germline CDR1 and CDR2 sequences are SGHTA and FQGTGA. The CDR3 region is CASSSQKNTEAFF. The CDR3 DNA, read in part, is TGTGCCAGCAGTTCACAGAAGAACACTGAA.

This clone shows up as medium-sized (0.01 to 0.1%) by frequency. The read terminates 3 residues ahead of where the CDR3 ends, so the germline J gene completes it. The sample holds other DNA sequences that translate to the same CDR3. V gene TRBV6-1 combines with J gene TRBJ2-5; 15 nucleotides line up with TRBD2. CDR1 and CDR2 from the germline V gene are MNHNS and SASEGT. This CDR3 spans 15 amino acids. The V and J ends lost 4 bases and 4 bases, in that order; junction bases with no gene match: 1. Incomplete CDR3 DNA: TGTGCCAGCAGTGGGACTAGCGGGGGGGCAGAGACC. Amino acid sequence: CASSGTSGGAET. In full, the CDR3 reads CASSGTSGGAETQYF.